This T cell receptor (beta chain) was found in a study of neoadjuvant anti-PD-1 for oral cavity cancer. The protocol was immunoSEQ multiplex PCR, while the TCRdb copy is restricted to in-frame clones and leaves out a portion. Counted here are tens of thousands of clones, approximately 85% occurring once; the ten biggest clones make up around 3.2%. Indicated time point: after neoadjuvant nivolumab, at surgical resection. The germline CDR1 and CDR2 sequences are SGHVS and FQNEAQ. This CDR3 spans 16 amino acids. V gave up 1 base and J gave up 5 bases; unmatched junction bases: 10. Sample: PBMCs, taken after nivolumab (anti-PD-1) treatment. The TCR was taken from a person aged 40 to 85 with oral cavity squamous cell carcinoma. The gene calls are TRBV7-8 and TRBJ2-5; 7 nucleotides agree with TRBD2. CDR3 DNA: TGTGCCAGCAGCTTAGGAATTGCGGGAGCCCCCGAGACCCAGTACTTC. Its translation: CASSLGIAGAPETQYF.